What follows describes a single T cell receptor (beta chain). The data are from a study of shared clonotypes between healthy human individuals. Study background: The cohort had a couple of women and three men, ages 18 to 49.

Only in-frame clones appear in the TCRdb table, and some are missing; sequencing was by immunoSEQ multiplex PCR. The table records millions of clones, about 95% of them present only once. The germline CDR1 and CDR2 sequences are SNHLY and FYNNEI. The CDR3 consists of 15 residues. With V trimmed by 6 bases and J by 3 bases, 4 bases remained unmatched. The naive CD8 population came from CD45RO-negative cells selected for CCR7, without terminally differentiated effector memory CD45RA+ cells. Sequencing used naive CD8+ T cells sorted from blood. The chain recombines TRBV2 with TRBJ1-4; 10 bases match TRBD1. The source of this sequence is a man younger than 35 in good health. CDR3 nucleotides: TGTGCCAGCAGGGACAGGGGGGATGCTAATGAAAAACTGTTTTTT. It is translated as CASRDRGDANEKLFF.